The 28 T cell receptor beta chains given below trace back to one sample, sequenced in a study of cytomegalovirus exposure and HLA in healthy donors. PCR employed 60 Vbeta and 13 Jbeta primers. Assay: immunoSEQ multiplex PCR; the TCRdb copy retains only in-frame clones and omits some. The sample lists roughly 98,000 clones; more than 70% were seen once. The sequencing sample was made of PBMCs. These receptors all come from a man younger than 30 in good health and CMV-seropositive.

This clone was found once. In DNA form, the CDR3 reads TGTGCCAGCAGTTTTAGCGGGGGGGACTACGAGCAGTACTTC. It encodes CASSFSGGDYEQYF. The chain employs TRBV27 and TRBJ2-7; 11 bases agree with TRBD2. V was clipped by 3 bases and J by 3 bases; unmatched bases: 1. CDR3 length: 14 residues. The V gene's germline CDR1 is MNHEY and CDR2 SMNVEV (reference sequence).

The V call is TRBV7-8, the J call TRBJ2-5, with D possibly matching TRBD1 (6 bases). CDR3 size: 14 residues. In germline, CDR1 is SGHVS, CDR2 FQNEAQ. Trimming left V 1 base short and J 5 bases short, with 11 bases between. DNA for the CDR3: TGTGCCAGCAGCTTAGTTGGGGGCGGGGAGACCCAGTACTTC. Protein product: CASSLVGGGETQYF.

This clone was observed a few times. The rearrangement joins TRBV2 to TRBJ2-1; perhaps TRBD2 as D (5 bases). Trimming stripped 7 bases from V and 9 bases from J, with 10 bases between. Germline-derived CDR1 and CDR2 are SNHLY and FYNNEI. The CDR3 contains 11 residues. The DNA for the CDR3 is TGTGCCAGCAACCCCGGGGTTGAGCAGTTCTTC. This encodes CASNPGVEQFF.

The table lists this clone with a few counts. The rearrangement joins TRBV7-8 to TRBJ1-1; D remains ambiguous. Germline loops: CDR1 SGHVS, CDR2 FQNEAQ. The CDR3 is made up of 14 amino acids. Trimming pared 1 base from V and 1 base from J, leaving 7 bases between. CDR3 region: CASSLGKSNTEAFF. Written as DNA, the CDR3 is TGTGCCAGCAGCTTAGGTAAATCGAACACTGAAGCTTTCTTT. Full variable domain (rest looked up from reference TRBV7-8 and TRBJ1-1): GAGVSQSPRYKVAKRGQDVALRCDPISGHVSLFWYQQALGQGPEFLTYFQNEAQLDKSGLPSDRFFAERPEGSVSTLKIQRTQQEDSAVYLCASSLGKSNTEAFFGQGTRLTVV.

The rearrangement uses TRBV27 and TRBJ1-5, with D perhaps matching TRBD1 (6 bases). The V end was cut by 3 bases, the J end by 9 bases, with 9 bases between. Germline V gives CDR1 MNHEY, CDR2 SMNVEV (reference sequence). CDR3 length: 12 amino acids. This chain's CDR3 is CASSFQGGPQHF. The CDR3 DNA is TGTGCCAGCAGTTTTCAAGGGGGGCCCCAGCATTTT.

The V and J genes are TRBV12-1 and TRBJ2-7; TRBD1, as called in the table, went unchecked against the DNA. TRBV12-1 is a recognized pseudogene. The CDR3 length is 16 residues. The CDR3 reads CASSFPPRDSSYEQYF. The CDR3 DNA sequence: TGTGCCAGCAGCTTTCCCCCCAGGGATAGCTCCTACGAGCAGTACTTC.

This clone was recorded a few times. The chain couples TRBV7-9 to TRBJ2-7; D is uncertain. Trimming left V 6 bases short and J 2 bases short, with 17 bases between. The CDR3 extends over 15 amino acids. Germline V lookup: CDR1 SEHNR, CDR2 FQNEAQ (reference sequence). CDR3 in amino acids: CASSPIGGLTYEQYF. The CDR3 DNA is TGTGCCAGCAGTCCTATCGGCGGTTTAACCTACGAGCAGTACTTC.

The CDR3 DNA reads as TGTGCCAGCAGCTTAGAGCGGGGGGGCCTCTATGAGCAGTTCTTC. Translating it yields CASSLERGGLYEQFF. The J gene is TRBJ2-1, the V gene TRBV5-4, with TRBD2 matching 10 bases. Looked up from germline, CDR1 is SGHNT and CDR2 is YYREEE (reference sequence). V was pared by 2 bases and J by 8 bases, with 7 bases of the junction left unmatched. The CDR3 is 15 amino acids.

The chain uses TRBV30 and TRBJ2-7, with a tentative D call TRBD1 (7 bases). CDR3 size: 12 residues. The germline V gene encodes CDR1 GTSNPN and CDR2 SVGIG (reference sequence). The CDR3 sequence: CATSGGSYEQYF. CDR3 bases: TGTGCTACCTCAGGGGGGAGCTACGAGCAGTACTTC.

This chain joins TRBV5-1 and TRBJ1-6; 10 bases are a match to TRBD1. Germline trimming cut 0 bases from V and 10 bases from J; bases unmatched to any gene: 4. The CDR3 extends over 15 amino acids. Germline CDR1 is SGHRS and CDR2 is YFSETQ. The DNA of the CDR3 is TGCGCCAGCAGCTTGGGACAGGGGGCGAAATCACCCCTCCACTTT. This codes for CASSLGQGAKSPLHF.

V is TRBV6-1 and J is TRBJ2-5; D possibly corresponds to TRBD2 (6 bases). V was trimmed by 3 bases and J by 5 bases, leaving 13 bases between them. Germline V lookup: CDR1 MNHNS, CDR2 SASEGT. CDR3 length: 14 residues. The DNA for the CDR3 is TGTGCCAGCAGTGAGCGGGGCCCCAAGGAGACCCAGTACTTC. Translated: CASSERGPKETQYF.

A few counts support this clone. The CDR3 DNA is TGTGCCAGCAGCTCGGACTGGCCGAATACAGATACGCAGTATTTT. Encoded protein: CASSSDWPNTDTQYF. The chain combines TRBV5-6 with TRBJ2-3, with a possible D match to TRBD2 (5 bases). The CDR3 is made up of 15 amino acids. The ends were cut back, 3 bases at V and 3 bases at J, with 14 bases in the middle. Germline V gene data show CDR1 as SGHDT and CDR2 as YYEEEE.

In its sample, this clone was seen a few times. This sequence joins TRBV27 and TRBJ2-5, with D possibly TRBD2 on 6 matching bases. The CDR3 covers 13 residues. The germline V gene has CDR1 MNHEY and CDR2 SMNVEV (reference sequence). The V and J ends lost 4 bases and 5 bases respectively, with 11 bases between them. The CDR3: CASSSGRRETQYF. In DNA form, the CDR3 reads TGTGCCAGCAGTTCCGGGAGACGGGAGACCCAGTACTTC.

V is TRBV6-1 and J is TRBJ2-7; D not resolved. The germline V gene encodes CDR1 MNHNS and CDR2 SASEGT. The CDR3 has 12 amino acids. V lost 3 bases, J lost 4 bases, and 7 bases lay in between. CDR3 nucleotide sequence: TGTGCCAGCAGTGAGTACGGTTACGAGCAGTACTTC. It specifies CASSEYGYEQYF.

The chain is built from TRBV21-1 and TRBJ1-3; the D call TRBD1 from the table was never checked on the DNA. TRBV21-1 is an annotated pseudogene. The CDR3 is 16 residues long. The CDR3 nucleotides are TGTGCCAGCAGCAAAGGAGACAGGGGGATTGGAAACACCATATATTTT. Translation gives CASSKGDRGIGNTIYF.

The chain uses TRBV27 and TRBJ2-7, with D perhaps matching TRBD1 (6 bases). The germline V gene encodes CDR1 MNHEY and CDR2 SMNVEV (reference sequence). V gave up 4 bases and J gave up 3 bases, with 10 bases separating them. This CDR3 comprises 13 residues. CDR3 residues: CASSYSQGYEQYF. The CDR3 nucleotides are TGTGCCAGCAGTTATTCACAGGGCTACGAGCAGTACTTC.

This clone was observed a few times. The CDR3 here is CASSDEGSGANVLTF. In DNA form, the CDR3 reads TGTGCCAGCAGTGACGAGGGCTCTGGGGCCAACGTCCTGACTTTC. The gene calls are TRBV6-4 and TRBJ2-6; D might be TRBD2 (5 bases). Trimming pared 2 bases from V and 0 bases from J, leaving 5 bases between. The CDR3 has 15 amino acids. CDR1 and CDR2 from the germline V gene are MRHNA and SNTAGT.

V is TRBV18 and J is TRBJ2-3, with 7 nucleotides matching TRBD2. CDR1 and CDR2 from the germline V gene are KGHSH and LQKENI. The CDR3 totals 17 residues. With V trimmed by 2 bases and J by 0 bases, 8 bases remained unmatched. The CDR3 region has the DNA TGTGCCAGCTCACCAGCGATTGGCGGGGGTAGCACAGATACGCAGTATTTT. Residues: CASSPAIGGGSTDTQYF. The full variable domain, completed using reference TRBV18 and TRBJ2-3, is NAGVMQNPRHLVRRRGQEARLRCSPMKGHSHVYWYRQLPEEGLKFMVYLQKENIIDESGMPKERFSAEFPKEGPSILRIQQVVRGDSAAYFCASSPAIGGGSTDTQYFGPGTRLTVL.

This chain connects TRBV30 to TRBJ2-3; 12 bases map to TRBD2. The CDR3 covers 12 residues. Germline trimming cut 5 bases from V and 9 bases from J; bases unmatched to any gene: 3. Looked up from germline, CDR1 is GTSNPN and CDR2 is SVGIG (reference sequence). The CDR3 DNA reads as TGTGCCTGGTCGCTAGCGGGGGGGACGCAGTATTTT. Amino acid sequence: CAWSLAGGTQYF.

V usage is TRBV27 and J usage is TRBJ1-1; TRBD1 might be the D (5 bases). Trimming stripped 7 bases from V and 4 bases from J, with 16 bases between. This CDR3 spans 14 amino acids. The germline V gene encodes CDR1 MNHEY and CDR2 SMNVEV (reference sequence). The DNA for the CDR3 is TGTGCCAGCACCCTAGTCTGGGGGGGCACTGAAGCTTTCTTT. Translation: CASTLVWGGTEAFF.

This rearrangement joins TRBV7-6 to TRBJ2-1, with 10 bases that match TRBD1. Germline V lookup: CDR1 SGHVS, CDR2 FNYEAQ. This CDR3 contains 17 residues. After removal of 4 bases from V and 1 base from J, the junction contained 7 bases not matched to a gene. CDR3 sequence: CASSYSPGQGSYNEQFF. In DNA form, the CDR3 reads TGTGCCAGCAGCTATAGTCCGGGACAGGGGTCCTACAATGAGCAGTTCTTC.

The chain uses TRBV19 and TRBJ1-2; 9 nucleotides match TRBD1. Germline V gives CDR1 LNHDA, CDR2 SQIVND (reference sequence). The CDR3 length is 15 residues. V shed 5 bases and J 8 bases; nucleotides not matched to a gene: 12. This chain's CDR3 is CASSETGGDSKGYTF. The CDR3, as DNA: TGTGCCAGTAGTGAGACAGGGGGGGATTCGAAAGGCTACACCTTC.

This chain uses TRBV10-3 with TRBJ2-7; D may be TRBD1 (5 bases). The CDR3 is made up of 13 amino acids. Germline V CDR1 and CDR2: ENHRY, SYGVKD. V shed 8 bases and J shed 5 bases, with 16 bases lying between them. The CDR3 here is CAIRPQGADEQYF. For the CDR3, the DNA is TGTGCCATCCGACCTCAAGGGGCGGACGAGCAGTACTTC.

The chain combines TRBV30 with TRBJ2-1; the D gene is possibly TRBD1 (6 bases). CDR3 size: 14 residues. The V gene lost 1 base and the J gene lost 4 bases, with 11 bases spanning the gap. The germline gives CDR1 GTSNPN, CDR2 SVGIG (reference sequence). The CDR3 nucleotides read TGTGCCTGGAGTGGAAAAAGGGGGTACAATGAGCAGTTCTTC. It codes for CAWSGKRGYNEQFF.

The V and J genes are TRBV5-1 and TRBJ1-6; D unresolved. The V gene's germline CDR1 is SGHRS and CDR2 YFSETQ. The CDR3 consists of 15 residues. With 2 bases removed from V and 0 bases from J, the gap between germline ends came to 6 bases. In nucleotides, the CDR3 is TGCGCCAGCAGCTTCAAGAGCTCCTATAATTCACCCCTCCACTTT. Translated: CASSFKSSYNSPLHF.

In the case of this clone: One end of the junction does not line up with germline, which may come from a read error. V and J are TRBV7-9 and TRBJ2-1; 9 nucleotides agree with TRBD1. Germline assignment: CDR1 SEHNR and CDR2 FQNEAQ (reference sequence). The length of the CDR3 is 16 residues. Here the CDR3 DNA reads TGTTCCAGCAGCTTACGCTCCGGGACAGGGTACAATGAGCAGTTCTTC. Its protein is CSSSLRSGTGYNEQFF. The variable domain in full, with the rest retrieved from reference TRBV7-9 and TRBJ2-1, is DTGVSQNPRHKITKRGQNVTFRCDPISEHNRLYWYRQTLGQGPEFLTYFQNEAQLEKSRLLSDRFSAERPKGSFSTLEIQRTEQGDSAMYLCSSSLRSGTGYNEQFFGPGTRLTVL.

This clone was seen only once. The chain carries TRBV28 and TRBJ1-5, with TRBD1 matching 8 bases. Germline V gives CDR1 MDHEN, CDR2 SYDVKM. The CDR3 is 16 amino acids. With 4 bases clipped from V and 1 base from J, the junction kept 6 bases outside the gene matches. The chain's CDR3 is CASSSRQGFSNQPQHF. CDR3 bases: TGTGCCAGCAGTTCCCGACAGGGGTTCAGCAATCAGCCCCAGCATTTT.

This clone was seen more than once but under ten times. This chain links TRBV10-1 with TRBJ2-1; 8 nucleotides align to TRBD1. J was trimmed by 4 bases and V by 0 bases; bases with no gene match: 11. The CDR3 runs to 18 residues. Germline assignment: CDR1 WNHNN and CDR2 SYGVQD (reference sequence). CDR3 loop: CASSESQGGRGRYNEQFF. CDR3 coding DNA: TGCGCCAGCAGTGAGTCACAGGGGGGACGAGGAAGGTACAATGAGCAGTTCTTC.